The clone carrying this T cell receptor (beta chain) occurred many times. No antigen is known for it. The CDR3 contains 16 residues. Trimming removed 5 bases at V and 0 bases at J, with 13 bases between. CDR1 and CDR2 from the germline V gene are SGHAT and FQNNGV. The library protocol tagged individual cDNA molecules with unique molecular identifiers. TCRdb recomputed calls from the 5' RACE reads with MiXCR, one row per CDR3 protein. The table records more than 65,000 distinct CDR3 sequences, about 12% of them present only once. The sample comes from a study of early T cells in non-severe SARS-CoV-2 infection. Looking at the study overall: Sequencing of bulk RNA from unsorted whole blood was done, without chain pairing.

Study-wide results and limits: Matching against VDJdb likely underestimated virus-specific expansions, favoring anti-spike CD8.

Sequencing used whole blood. The rearrangement uses TRBV11-2 and TRBJ2-2; perhaps TRBD2 as D (6 bases). This TCR came from an adult who was a healthcare worker with PCR-confirmed SARS-CoV-2 infection or an uninfected control (not recorded which). CDR3 in DNA: TGTGCCAGCAGCCTCAGTGCGGGGTCGAACACCGGGGAGCTGTTTTTT. Protein product: CASSLSAGSNTGELFF.